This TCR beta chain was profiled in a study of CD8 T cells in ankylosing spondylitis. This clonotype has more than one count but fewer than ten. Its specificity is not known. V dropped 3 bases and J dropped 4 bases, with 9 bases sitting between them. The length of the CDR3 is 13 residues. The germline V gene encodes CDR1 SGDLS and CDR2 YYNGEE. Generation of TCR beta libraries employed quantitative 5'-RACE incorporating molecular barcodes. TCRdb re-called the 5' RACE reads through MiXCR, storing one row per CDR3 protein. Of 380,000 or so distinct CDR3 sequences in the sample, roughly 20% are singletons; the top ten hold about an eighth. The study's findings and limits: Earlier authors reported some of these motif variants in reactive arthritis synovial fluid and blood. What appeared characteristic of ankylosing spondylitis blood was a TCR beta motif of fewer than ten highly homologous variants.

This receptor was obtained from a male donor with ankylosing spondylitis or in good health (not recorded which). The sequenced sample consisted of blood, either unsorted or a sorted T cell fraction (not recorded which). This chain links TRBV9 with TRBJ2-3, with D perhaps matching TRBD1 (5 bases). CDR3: CASSERGPDTQYF. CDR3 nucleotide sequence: TGTGCCAGCAGCGAAAGGGGCCCAGATACGCAGTATTTT.